This is a list of T cell receptor beta chains from one sample in a study of OX40 agonist ivuxolimab in advanced cancers. Profiling relied on immunoSEQ multiplex PCR, and the TCRdb table lists in-frame clones only, not all of them. Of roughly 67,000 clones listed, approximately 88% are singletons. Sequenced here: CD4+ or CD8+ T cells sorted from blood, sampled in a trial of the OX40 agonist ivuxolimab. Receptor source: an adult with an advanced solid tumor such as melanoma, head and neck, liver or kidney cancer. CDR3s leave out the opening cysteine and the closing phenylalanine or tryptophan.

v_gene,j_gene,CDR3aa
TRBV28,TRBJ1-1,ASAVGSDTEAF
TRBV14,TRBJ2-7,ASSLYRDPKTYEQY
TRBV5-1,TRBJ2-7,ANSLGDPTGQGSEQY
TRBV28,TRBJ2-1,ASSLPSSYNEQF
TRBV14,TRBJ1-4,ASSQGGRTNEKLF
TRBV28,TRBJ1-4,ASNPGGLGEKLF
TRBV7-2,TRBJ2-1,ASSPRTSGNEQF
TRBV6-4,TRBJ1-2,ASSDWGGYGYT
TRBV28,TRBJ2-2,ASRRQGLAGTGELF
TRBV5-1,TRBJ1-3,PPSDLRLGNTIY
TRBV7-2,TRBJ2-1,ASSLDWGMQF
TRBV4-2,TRBJ1-2,ASSPQGKGDYGYT
TRBV2,TRBJ1-1,ASSPGVEAF
TRBV6-1,TRBJ2-3,ASTPPDTQY
TRBV7-2,TRBJ2-7,ASSGRQGPYEQY
TRBV6-5,TRBJ1-6,ASRRRDSPLH
TRBV9,TRBJ1-2,ASSAQGVQAIYGYT
TRBV4-2,TRBJ2-7,ASSQERTGIYEQY
TRBV19,TRBJ2-7,ASRTSGATYEQY
TRBV9,TRBJ1-1,ASSVRGDRSNTEAF
TRBV11-1,TRBJ2-7,ASRPEGGLSSYEQY
TRBV27,TRBJ1-4,ASSLNRGWEKLF
TRBV5-1,TRBJ2-5,ASTNIQGGETQY
TRBV10-3,TRBJ2-1,AISESHFSGYYNEQF
TRBV5-1,TRBJ1-2,ASSPEGGPLYGYT
TRBV18,TRBJ2-2,ASSPTGPSSVPNTGELF
TRBV7-9,TRBJ1-1,ASSSMNTEAF
TRBV4-3,TRBJ2-3,ASSQGGRVADTQY
TRBV28,TRBJ1-5,ASSSPGTGDSHNNQPQH
TRBV28,TRBJ2-7,ASSLAMGEQY
TRBV19,TRBJ1-5,ASSRVEGFNQPQH
TRBV6-5,TRBJ1-3,ASSYEGSSGNTIY
TRBV6-6,TRBJ2-1,ASSSTGGSYNEQF